This TCR beta chain was observed in a study of CD8+CD57+ T cells in acquired aplastic anemia. Turning to this clonotype: Its antigen is as yet unknown.

Germline V CDR1 and CDR2: SEHNR, FQNEAQ (reference sequence). There are 15 residues in the CDR3. Trimming cost V 3 bases and J 1 base, with 12 bases left between them. Genomic DNA served as template for TCR beta VDJ and CDR3 profiling. TCRdb reprocessed the reads via MiXCR and lists one record per CDR3 protein. The sample has 200,000 or so distinct CDR3 sequences, about 60% seen once; the top ten hold around three fifths. Whole-study findings and limits: The study identified roughly 29 CD8+ CDR3 sequences shared by patients and controls.

Patients sequenced had flow cytometry evidence of CD8+CD57+ cell expansion. Specimen: sorted CD4+, CD8+, or CD8+CD57+ T cells (not recorded which) from PBMCs. The chain uses TRBV7-9 and TRBJ1-1; maybe TRBD1 (6 bases). The origin of this receptor is a human donor with aplastic anemia. Here the CDR3 DNA reads TGTGCCAGCAGCTTGGGGGGGACACCGAACACTGAAGCTTTCTTT. Residues: CASSLGGTPNTEAFF.